The present TCR beta chain was sequenced within a study of CD4 and CD8 cells across lung adenocarcinoma regions. V gave up 6 bases and J gave up 0 bases, with 8 bases separating them. The V gene's germline CDR1 is LGHDT and CDR2 YNNKEL (reference sequence). The CDR3 has 13 amino acids. TCRdb analysed the PCR reads with MiXCR anew, one entry per CDR3 protein. The data hold about 27,000 distinct CDR3 sequences, with about 50% observed a single time. Samples came from patients with localized non-small cell lung adenocarcinoma. This clonotype has a count of ten or more. The sequence derives from a male donor with lung adenocarcinoma. The CD4 and CD8 labels of this study may be unreliable. The sample comprised CD8+ T cells from the center of a lung tumor. This chain links TRBV3-1 with TRBJ1-2; TRBD1 might be the D (5 bases). The CDR3: CASSRTSNYGYTF. CDR3 bases: TGTGCCAGCAGTCGGACATCTAACTATGGCTACACCTTC. Using reference TRBV3-1 and TRBJ1-2 for the parts outside the CDR3, the full variable domain is DTAVSQTPKYLVTQMGNDKSIKCEQNLGHDTMYWYKQDSKKFLKIMFSYNNKELIINETVPNRFSPKSPDKAHLNLHINSLELGDSAVYFCASSRTSNYGYTFGSGTRLTVV.